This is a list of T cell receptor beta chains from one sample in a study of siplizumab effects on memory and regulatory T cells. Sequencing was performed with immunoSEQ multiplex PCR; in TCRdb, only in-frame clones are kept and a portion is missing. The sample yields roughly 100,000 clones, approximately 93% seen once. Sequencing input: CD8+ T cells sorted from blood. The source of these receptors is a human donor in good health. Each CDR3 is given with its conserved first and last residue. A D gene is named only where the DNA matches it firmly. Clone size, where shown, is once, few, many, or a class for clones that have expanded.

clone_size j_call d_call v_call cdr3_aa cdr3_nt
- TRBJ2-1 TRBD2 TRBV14 CASSQATSGRTYNEQFF TGTGCCAGCAGCCAAGCGACTAGCGGGAGGACCTACAATGAGCAGTTCTTC
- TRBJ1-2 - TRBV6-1 CASRTPEGVYGYTF TGTGCCAGCAGGACCCCGGAGGGGGTCTATGGCTACACCTTC
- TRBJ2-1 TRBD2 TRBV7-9 CASSFPSSGSNEQFF TGTGCCAGCAGCTTTCCCTCTAGCGGGAGTAATGAGCAGTTCTTC
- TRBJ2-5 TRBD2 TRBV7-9 CASSLAPWTSGSEDQYF TGTGCCAGCAGCTTAGCGCCCTGGACTAGCGGGAGTGAGGACCAGTACTTC
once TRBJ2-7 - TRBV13 CASSPVAEPYEQYF TGTGCCAGCAGCCCCGTAGCGGAGCCCTACGAGCAGTACTTC
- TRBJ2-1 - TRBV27 CASSLQDIGANEQFF TGTGCCAGCAGTTTACAGGACATAGGGGCCAATGAGCAGTTCTTC
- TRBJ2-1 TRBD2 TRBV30 CAWGLAGLYNEQFF TGTGCCTGGGGACTAGCGGGGCTCTACAATGAGCAGTTCTTC
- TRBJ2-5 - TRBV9 CASSVIGDSQETQYF TGTGCCAGCAGCGTAATAGGGGACTCCCAAGAGACCCAGTACTTC
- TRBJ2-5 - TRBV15 CATSRVGETQYF TGTGCCACCAGCAGAGTCGGGGAGACCCAGTACTTC
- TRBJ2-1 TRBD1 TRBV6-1 CASSADRNEQFF TGTGCCAGCAGTGCGGACAGGAATGAGCAGTTCTTC
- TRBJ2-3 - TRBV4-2 CASSKGHGGNTDTQYF TGTGCCAGCAGCAAAGGACATGGGGGAAACACAGATACGCAGTATTTT
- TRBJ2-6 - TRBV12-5 CASGSSGTDYSGANVLTF TGTGCTAGTGGTTCCTCCGGGACGGATTACTCTGGGGCCAACGTCCTGACTTTC
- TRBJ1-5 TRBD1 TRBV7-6 CASSSGTGGEQPQHF TGTGCCAGCAGCTCTGGAACAGGGGGCGAGCAGCCCCAGCATTTT
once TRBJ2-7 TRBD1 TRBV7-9 CASSPTGAYEQYF TGTGCCAGCAGCCCGACAGGGGCCTACGAGCAGTACTTC
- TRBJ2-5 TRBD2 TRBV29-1 CSATSRGGGETQYF TGCAGCGCTACGAGCCGGGGGGGAGGAGAGACCCAGTACTTC
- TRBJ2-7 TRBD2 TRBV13 CASSARLAGVPYEQYF TGTGCCAGCAGCGCCAGACTAGCGGGGGTTCCCTACGAGCAGTACTTC
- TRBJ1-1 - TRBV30 CAWSGTANTEAFF TGTGCCTGGAGTGGGACGGCGAACACTGAAGCTTTCTTT
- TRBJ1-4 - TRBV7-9 CASSAPGRVNEKLFF TGTGCCAGCAGCGCCCCCGGCAGGGTGAATGAAAAACTGTTTTTT
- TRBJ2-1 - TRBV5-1 CASSLAGGNEQFF TGCGCCAGCAGCTTGGCCGGGGGCAATGAGCAGTTCTTC
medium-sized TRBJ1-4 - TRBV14 CASSVRATNEKLFF TGTGCCAGCAGCGTCAGGGCAACTAATGAAAAACTGTTTTTT
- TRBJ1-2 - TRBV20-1 CSAKPRIGYTF TGCAGTGCCAAACCCCGGATAGGCTACACCTTC
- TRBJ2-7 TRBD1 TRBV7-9 CASRAGTGITYEQYF TGTGCCAGCAGAGCCGGGACAGGGATTACCTACGAGCAGTACTTC
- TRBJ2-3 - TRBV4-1 CASSQFTDSDTQYF TGCGCCAGCAGCCAATTTACAGATTCAGATACGCAGTATTTT
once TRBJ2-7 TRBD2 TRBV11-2 CASSSTSGGLYEQYF TGTGCCAGCAGCTCCACTAGCGGGGGCCTCTACGAGCAGTACTTC
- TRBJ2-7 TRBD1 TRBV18 CASSPGQGNYEQYF TGTGCCAGCTCACCGGGACAGGGTAACTACGAGCAGTACTTC
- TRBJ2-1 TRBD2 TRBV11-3 CASSLDRDYPLDEQFF TGTGCCAGCAGCTTAGATCGGGACTACCCTTTGGATGAGCAGTTCTTC
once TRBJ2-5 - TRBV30 CAWSAGAWGETQYF TGTGCCTGGAGTGCGGGAGCATGGGGCGAGACCCAGTACTTC